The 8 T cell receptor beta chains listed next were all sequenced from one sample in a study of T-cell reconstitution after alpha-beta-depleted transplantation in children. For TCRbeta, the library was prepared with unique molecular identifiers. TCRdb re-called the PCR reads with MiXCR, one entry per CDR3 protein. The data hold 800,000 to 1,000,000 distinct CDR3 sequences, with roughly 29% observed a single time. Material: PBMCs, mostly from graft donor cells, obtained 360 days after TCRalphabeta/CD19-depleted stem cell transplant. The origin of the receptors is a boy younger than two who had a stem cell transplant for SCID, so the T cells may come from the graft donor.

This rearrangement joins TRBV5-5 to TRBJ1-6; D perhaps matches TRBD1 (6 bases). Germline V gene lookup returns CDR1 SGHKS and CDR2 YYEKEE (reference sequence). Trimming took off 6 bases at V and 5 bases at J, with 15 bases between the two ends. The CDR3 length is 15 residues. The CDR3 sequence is CASTSQGRHNSPLHF. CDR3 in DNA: TGTGCCAGCACCTCACAGGGTCGGCATAATTCACCCCTCCACTTT.

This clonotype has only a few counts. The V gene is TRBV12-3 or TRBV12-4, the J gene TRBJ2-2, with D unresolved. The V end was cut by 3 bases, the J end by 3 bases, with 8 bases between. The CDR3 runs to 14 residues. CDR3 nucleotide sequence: TGTGCCAGCAGTTTTTCTCGAGACACCGGGGAGCTGTTTTTT. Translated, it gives CASSFSRDTGELFF.

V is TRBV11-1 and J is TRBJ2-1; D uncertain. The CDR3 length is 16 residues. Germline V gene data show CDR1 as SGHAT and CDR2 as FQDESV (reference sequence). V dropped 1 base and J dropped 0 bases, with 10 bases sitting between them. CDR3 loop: CASSLVGVSSYNEQFF. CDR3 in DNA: TGTGCCAGCAGCTTAGTTGGCGTGAGCTCCTACAATGAGCAGTTCTTC.

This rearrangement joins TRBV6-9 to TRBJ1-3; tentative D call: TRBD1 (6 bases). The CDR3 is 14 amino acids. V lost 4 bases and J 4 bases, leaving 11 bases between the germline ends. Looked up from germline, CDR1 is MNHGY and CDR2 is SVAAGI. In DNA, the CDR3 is TGTGCCAGCAGTTTCTACGACAGGGGAAACACCATATATTTT. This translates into CASSFYDRGNTIYF.

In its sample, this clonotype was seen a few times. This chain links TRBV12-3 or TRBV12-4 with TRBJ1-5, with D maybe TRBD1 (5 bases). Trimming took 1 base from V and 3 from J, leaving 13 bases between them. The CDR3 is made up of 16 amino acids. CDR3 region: CASSLGGVALNQPQHF. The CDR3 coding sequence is TGTGCCAGCAGTTTAGGGGGGGTAGCCCTCAATCAGCCCCAGCATTTT.

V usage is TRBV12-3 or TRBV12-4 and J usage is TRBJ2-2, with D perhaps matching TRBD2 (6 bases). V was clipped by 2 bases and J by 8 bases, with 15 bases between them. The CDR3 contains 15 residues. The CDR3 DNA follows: TGTGCCAGCAGTTTAACAGGAGGGATTAGAGGGGAGCTGTTTTTT. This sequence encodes CASSLTGGIRGELFF.

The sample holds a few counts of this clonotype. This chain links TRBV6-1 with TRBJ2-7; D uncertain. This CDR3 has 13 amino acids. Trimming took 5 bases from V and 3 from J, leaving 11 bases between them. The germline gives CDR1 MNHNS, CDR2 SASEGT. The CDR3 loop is CASSMVGSYEQYF. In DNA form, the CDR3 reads TGTGCCAGCAGTATGGTCGGAAGCTACGAGCAGTACTTC.

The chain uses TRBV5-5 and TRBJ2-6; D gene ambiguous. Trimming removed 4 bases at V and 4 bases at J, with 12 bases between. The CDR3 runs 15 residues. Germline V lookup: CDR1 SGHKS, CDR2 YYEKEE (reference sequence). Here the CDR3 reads CASSASESGANVLTF. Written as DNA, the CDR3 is TGTGCCAGCAGCGCTTCAGAGTCAGGGGCCAACGTCCTGACTTTC.